This TCR beta chain was sequenced for a study of T-cell reconstitution after alpha-beta-depleted transplantation in children. Study findings and constraints: At the one-year point after transplant, T-cell counts and TCRbeta diversity were found to come mostly from T cells that had been newly produced. Day-60 TCRbeta diversity that was high in some patients was derived from surviving recipient T cells and thymic progenitors.

This clonotype was detected many times. Its antigen is currently unknown. The authors prepared the TCRbeta library with unique molecular identifiers. TCRdb reanalysed the PCR reads using MiXCR and keeps one entry per CDR3 protein. The sample has under 35,000 distinct CDR3 sequences, 15% to 20% seen once; the top ten hold about a third. Between the trimmed V and J ends, which lost 1 base and 0 bases, there was a span of 10 bases. There are 17 residues in the CDR3. Per the germline V gene, CDR1 is MNHEY and CDR2 is SMNVEV (reference sequence). The receptor comes from a male patient between 2 and 9 years old who had a stem cell transplant for acute lymphoblastic leukemia, so the T cells may come from the graft donor. The sequencing here drew on PBMCs, mostly from graft donor cells, taken 60 days after TCRalphabeta/CD19-depleted stem cell transplant. The V gene is TRBV27, the J gene TRBJ2-6; perhaps TRBD1 as D (5 bases). The CDR3: CASSLWGRASGANVLTF. The CDR3 region has the DNA TGTGCCAGCAGTTTATGGGGCAGGGCCTCTGGGGCCAACGTCCTGACTTTC.